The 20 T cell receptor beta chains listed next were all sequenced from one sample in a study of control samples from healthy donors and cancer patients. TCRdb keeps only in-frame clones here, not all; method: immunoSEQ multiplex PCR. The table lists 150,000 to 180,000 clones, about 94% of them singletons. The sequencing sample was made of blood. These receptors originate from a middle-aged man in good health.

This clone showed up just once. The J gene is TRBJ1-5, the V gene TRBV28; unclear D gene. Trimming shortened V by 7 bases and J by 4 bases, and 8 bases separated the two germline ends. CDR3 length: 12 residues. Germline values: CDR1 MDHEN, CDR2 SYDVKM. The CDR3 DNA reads TGTGCCAGCACTGTTTTGAATCAGCCCCAGCATTTT. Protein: CASTVLNQPQHF.

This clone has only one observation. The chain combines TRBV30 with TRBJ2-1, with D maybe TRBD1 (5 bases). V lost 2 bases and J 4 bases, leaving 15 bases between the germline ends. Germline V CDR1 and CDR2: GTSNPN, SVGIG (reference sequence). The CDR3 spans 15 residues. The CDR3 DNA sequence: TGTGCCTGGAGTTCTTTGACAGAGGAATACAATGAGCAGTTCTTC. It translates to CAWSSLTEEYNEQFF.

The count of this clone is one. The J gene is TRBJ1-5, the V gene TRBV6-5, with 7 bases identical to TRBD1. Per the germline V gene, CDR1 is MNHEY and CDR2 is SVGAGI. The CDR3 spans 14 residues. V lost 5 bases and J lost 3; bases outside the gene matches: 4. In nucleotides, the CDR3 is TGTGCCAGCAGTACCGACAGGGCCAATCAGCCCCAGCATTTT. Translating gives CASSTDRANQPQHF.

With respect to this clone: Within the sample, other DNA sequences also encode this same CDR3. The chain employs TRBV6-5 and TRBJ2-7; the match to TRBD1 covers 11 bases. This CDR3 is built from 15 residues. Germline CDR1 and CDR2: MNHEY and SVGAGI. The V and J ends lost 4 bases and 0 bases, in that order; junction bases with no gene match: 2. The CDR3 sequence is CASSSGTGGSYEQYF. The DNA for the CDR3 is TGTGCCAGCAGTTCCGGGACAGGGGGCTCCTACGAGCAGTACTTC.

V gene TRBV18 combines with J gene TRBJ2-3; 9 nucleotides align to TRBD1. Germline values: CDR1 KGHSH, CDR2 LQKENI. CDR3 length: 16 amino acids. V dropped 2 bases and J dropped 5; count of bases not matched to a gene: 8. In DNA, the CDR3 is TGTGCCAGCTCACCAATTCCCGGACAGGGGAAAGATACGCAGTATTTT. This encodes CASSPIPGQGKDTQYF. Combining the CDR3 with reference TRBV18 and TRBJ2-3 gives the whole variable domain NAGVMQNPRHLVRRRGQEARLRCSPMKGHSHVYWYRQLPEEGLKFMVYLQKENIIDESGMPKERFSAEFPKEGPSILRIQQVVRGDSAAYFCASSPIPGQGKDTQYFGPGTRLTVL.

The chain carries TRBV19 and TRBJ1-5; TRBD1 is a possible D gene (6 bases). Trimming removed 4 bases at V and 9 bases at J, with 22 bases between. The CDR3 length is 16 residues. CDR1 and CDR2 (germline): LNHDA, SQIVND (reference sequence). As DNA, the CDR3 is TGTGCCAGTAGTACAGCCCCCGGGACATTAATGGGGCCCCAGCATTTT. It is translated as CASSTAPGTLMGPQHF.

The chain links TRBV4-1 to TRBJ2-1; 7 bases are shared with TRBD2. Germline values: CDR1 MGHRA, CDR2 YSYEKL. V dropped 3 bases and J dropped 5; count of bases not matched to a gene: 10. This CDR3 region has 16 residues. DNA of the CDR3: TGCGCCAGCAGCCAGGGGTGGGGGGGGATAGACAATGAGCAGTTCTTC. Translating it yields CASSQGWGGIDNEQFF.

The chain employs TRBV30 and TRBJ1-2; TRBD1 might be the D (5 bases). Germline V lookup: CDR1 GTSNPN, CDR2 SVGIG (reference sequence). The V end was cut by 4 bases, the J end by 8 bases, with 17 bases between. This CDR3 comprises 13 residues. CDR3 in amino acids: CAWNLKGARGYTF. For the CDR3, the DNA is TGTGCCTGGAACCTCAAAGGGGCACGAGGCTACACCTTC. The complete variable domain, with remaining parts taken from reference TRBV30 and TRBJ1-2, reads SQTIHQWPATLVQPVGSPLSLECTVEGTSNPNLYWYRQAAGRGLQLLFYSVGIGQISSEVPQNLSASRPQDRQFILSSKKLLLSDSGFYLCAWNLKGARGYTFGSGTRLTVV.

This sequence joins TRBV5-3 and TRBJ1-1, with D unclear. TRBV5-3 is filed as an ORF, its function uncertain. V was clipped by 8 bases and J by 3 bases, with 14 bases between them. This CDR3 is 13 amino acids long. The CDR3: CARGGRIDTEAFF. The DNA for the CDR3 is TGTGCCAGGGGAGGTCGGATTGACACTGAAGCTTTCTTT.

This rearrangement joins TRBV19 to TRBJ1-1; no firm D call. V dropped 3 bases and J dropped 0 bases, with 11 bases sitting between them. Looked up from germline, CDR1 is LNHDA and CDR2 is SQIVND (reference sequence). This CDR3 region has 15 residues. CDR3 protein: CASSMVLRVNTEAFF. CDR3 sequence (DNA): TGTGCCAGTAGTATGGTTTTGCGGGTGAACACTGAAGCTTTCTTT.

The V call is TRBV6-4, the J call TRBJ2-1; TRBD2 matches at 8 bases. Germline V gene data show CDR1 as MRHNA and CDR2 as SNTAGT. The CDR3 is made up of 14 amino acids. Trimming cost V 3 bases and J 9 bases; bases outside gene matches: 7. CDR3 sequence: CASSDVAGYAEQFF. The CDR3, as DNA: TGTGCCAGCAGTGATGTAGCGGGGTACGCTGAGCAGTTCTTC.

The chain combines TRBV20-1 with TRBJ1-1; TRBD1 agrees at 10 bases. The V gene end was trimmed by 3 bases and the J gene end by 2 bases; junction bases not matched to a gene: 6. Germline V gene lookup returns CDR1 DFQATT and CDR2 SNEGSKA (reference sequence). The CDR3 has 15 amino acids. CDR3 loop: CSASRQGALNTEAFF. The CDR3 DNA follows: TGCAGTGCTAGTCGACAGGGGGCCTTAAACACTGAAGCTTTCTTT.

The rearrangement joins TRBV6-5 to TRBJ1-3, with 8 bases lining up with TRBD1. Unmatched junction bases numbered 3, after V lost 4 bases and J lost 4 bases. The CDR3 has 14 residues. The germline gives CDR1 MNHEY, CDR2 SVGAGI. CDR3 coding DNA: TGTGCCAGCAGTTCCAGGGGGCCCGGAAACACCATATATTTT. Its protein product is CASSSRGPGNTIYF.

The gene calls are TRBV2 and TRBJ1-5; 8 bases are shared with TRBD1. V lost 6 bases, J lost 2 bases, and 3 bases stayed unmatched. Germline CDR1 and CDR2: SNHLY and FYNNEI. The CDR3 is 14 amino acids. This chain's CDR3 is CASRLDRGNQPQHF. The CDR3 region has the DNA TGTGCCAGCAGGCTGGACAGGGGCAATCAGCCCCAGCATTTT.

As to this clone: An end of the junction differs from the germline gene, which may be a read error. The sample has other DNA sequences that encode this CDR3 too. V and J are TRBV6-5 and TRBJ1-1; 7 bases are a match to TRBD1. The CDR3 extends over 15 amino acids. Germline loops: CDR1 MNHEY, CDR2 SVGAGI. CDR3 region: CASGDRVRSNTEAFF. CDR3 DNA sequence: TGTGCCAGCGGAGACAGGGTGCGTTCAAACACTGAAGCGTTCTTT.

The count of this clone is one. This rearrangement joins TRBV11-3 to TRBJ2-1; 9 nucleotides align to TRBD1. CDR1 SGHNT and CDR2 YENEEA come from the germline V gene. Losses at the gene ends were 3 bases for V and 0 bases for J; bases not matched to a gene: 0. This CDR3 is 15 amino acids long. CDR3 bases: TGTGCCAGCAGCTTGGGACAGGGCTCCTACAATGAGCAGTTCTTC. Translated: CASSLGQGSYNEQFF.

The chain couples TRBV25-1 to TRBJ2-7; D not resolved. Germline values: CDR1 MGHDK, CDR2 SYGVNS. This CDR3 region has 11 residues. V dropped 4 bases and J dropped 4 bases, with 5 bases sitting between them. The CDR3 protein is CASSVGYEQYF. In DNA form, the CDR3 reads TGTGCCAGCAGTGTGGGGTACGAGCAGTACTTC.

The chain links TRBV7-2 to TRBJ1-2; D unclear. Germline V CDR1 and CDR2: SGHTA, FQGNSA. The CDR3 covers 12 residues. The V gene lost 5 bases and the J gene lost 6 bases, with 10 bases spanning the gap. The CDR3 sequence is CASSITVHGYTF. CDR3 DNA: TGTGCCAGCAGCATAACGGTCCATGGCTACACCTTC.

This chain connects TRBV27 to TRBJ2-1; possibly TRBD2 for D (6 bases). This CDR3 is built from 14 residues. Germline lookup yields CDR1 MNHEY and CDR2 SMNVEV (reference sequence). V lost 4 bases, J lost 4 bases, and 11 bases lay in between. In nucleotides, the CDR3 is TGTGCCAGCAGTTCCTTGACTAGATACAATGAGCAGTTCTTC. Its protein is CASSSLTRYNEQFF.

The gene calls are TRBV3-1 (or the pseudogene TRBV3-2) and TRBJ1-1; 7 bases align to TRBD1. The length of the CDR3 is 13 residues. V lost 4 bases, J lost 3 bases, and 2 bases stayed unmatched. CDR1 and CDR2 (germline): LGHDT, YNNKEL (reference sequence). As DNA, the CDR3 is TGTGCCAGCAGCCGCGGGACAGACACTGAAGCTTTCTTT. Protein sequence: CASSRGTDTEAFF.